The 12 T cell receptor beta chains reported below all come from one sample, sequenced in a study of T cells in Graves' hyperthyroidism and ophthalmopathy. TCR beta CDR3 regions were amplified from RNA transcripts. First-round RT-PCR with HTBI primers amplified the TCR CDR3 region. Via MiXCR, TCRdb re-called the multiplex PCR reads, giving one row per CDR3 protein. The sample has 400,000 to 500,000 distinct CDR3 sequences; around 14% are singletons. Sequencing input: blood. The receptors come from a woman in her late teens or twenties with Graves' hyperthyroidism.

V and J are TRBV6-1 and TRBJ2-7, with TRBD2 matching 13 bases. The CDR3 sequence is 14 residues long. The V and J ends lost 10 bases and 6 bases, in that order; junction bases with no gene match: 9. From germline, CDR1 is MNHNS and CDR2 SASEGT. This CDR3 reads CATRTSGSLSEQYV. The DNA of the CDR3 is TGTGCCACCCGGACTAGCGGGAGCCTGAGCGAGCAGTACGTC.

The CDR3: CASSLWTGSTDTQYF. The CDR3 DNA reads TGTGCCAGCAGCCTTTGGACAGGGAGCACAGATACGCAGTATTTT. The rearrangement joins TRBV11-2 to TRBJ2-3; TRBD1 matches at 8 bases. The V gene's germline CDR1 is SGHAT and CDR2 FQNNGV. The length of the CDR3 is 15 residues. J was trimmed by 0 bases and V by 5 bases; bases with no gene match: 4.

This clonotype has a handful of counts. This sequence joins TRBV3-1 and TRBJ1-1; D is possibly TRBD1 (6 bases). Germline V gene lookup returns CDR1 LGHDT and CDR2 YNNKEL (reference sequence). The CDR3 has 14 amino acids. V lost 3 bases, J lost 5 bases, and 13 bases lay in between. The CDR3 DNA sequence: TGTGCCAGCAGCCACCTTGACAGGAGAACTGAAGCTTTCTTT. Protein product: CASSHLDRRTEAFF.

In this sample, this clonotype turned up a few times. The chain carries TRBV5-4 and TRBJ1-3; D not resolved. Trimming left V 0 bases short and J 4 bases short, with 8 bases between. Germline CDR1 SGHNT, CDR2 YYREEE (reference sequence). The CDR3 covers 14 residues. CDR3 sequence (DNA): TGTGCCAGCAGCTTGGGCCAGGTGGGAAACACCATATATTTT. It translates to CASSLGQVGNTIYF.

This clonotype was observed many times. The genes are TRBV29-1 and TRBJ2-7; unclear D gene. CDR1 and CDR2 from the germline V gene are SQVTM and ANQGSEA. V was trimmed by 7 bases and J by 2 bases, leaving 12 bases between them. The CDR3 contains 12 residues. The CDR3 protein is CSASDGAYEQYF. The CDR3 DNA follows: TGCAGCGCCAGCGACGGAGCCTACGAGCAGTACTTC.

The chain recombines TRBV5-7 with TRBJ1-2; D perhaps matches TRBD1 (6 bases). TRBV5-7 is an open reading frame whose function is uncertain. Trimming took off 4 bases at V and 8 bases at J, with 12 bases between the two ends. The CDR3 contains 12 residues. CDR3 region: CASSHRGQGYTF. CDR3 DNA sequence: TGTGCCAGCAGCCATCGGGGGCAGGGCTACACCTTC.

The chain combines TRBV7-2 with TRBJ2-7; 8 nucleotides align to TRBD2. Germline V CDR1 and CDR2: SGHTA, FQGNSA. CDR3 length equals 15 residues. The V and J ends lost 4 bases and 5 bases, in that order; junction bases with no gene match: 10. CDR3 in DNA: TGTGCCAGCAGCTCCCCGGGGCTAGCGGGCCACGAGCAGTACGTC. This codes for CASSSPGLAGHEQYV.

There are many counts of this clonotype. The V call is TRBV5-1, the J call TRBJ2-7; D may match TRBD1 or TRBD2 (5 bases each). Germline CDR1 SGHRS, CDR2 YFSETQ. CDR3 length: 14 residues. V was cut by 4 bases and J by 3 bases, with 14 bases left in between. The CDR3 is CASSPGTVGYEQYF. CDR3 nucleotides: TGCGCCAGCAGCCCCGGGACGGTTGGCTACGAGCAGTACTTC. The full variable domain, in which reference TRBV5-1 and TRBJ2-7 provide the parts outside the CDR3, is KAGVTQTPRYLIKTRGQQVTLSCSPISGHRSVSWYQQTPGQGLQFLFEYFSETQRNKGNFPGRFSGRQFSNSRSEMNVSTLELGDSALYLCASSPGTVGYEQYFGPGTRLTVT.

This clonotype was recorded many times. The V call is TRBV5-6, the J call TRBJ2-3, with no clear D. This CDR3 is built from 16 residues. Trimming took 2 bases from V and 0 from J, leaving 13 bases between them. CDR1 and CDR2 (germline): SGHDT, YYEEEE. CDR3 sequence: CASSFTTTASTDTQYF. CDR3 in DNA: TGTGCCAGCAGCTTCACGACGACTGCTAGCACAGATACGCAGTATTTT.

The V gene is TRBV7-3, the J gene TRBJ2-5; TRBD2 aligns across 10 bases. The J segment lost 3 bases and the V segment lost 1 base, leaving 5 bases of the junction unmatched. The germline CDR1 and CDR2 sequences are SGHTA and FQGTGA. The CDR3 spans 16 residues. The CDR3 DNA follows: TGTGCCAGCAGCTTAAACCTTCTAGCGGGAGAAGAGACCCAGTACTTC. This translates into CASSLNLLAGEETQYF.

This chain connects TRBV3-1 to TRBJ1-1; D call uncertain. Germline loops: CDR1 LGHDT, CDR2 YNNKEL (reference sequence). The V end lost 0 bases, the J end lost 1 base, and 12 bases lay between the germline ends. This CDR3 has 16 residues. The CDR3 region has the DNA TGTGCCAGCAGCCAAGAAGTGCTGACAAGGAACACTGAAGCTTTCTTT. It translates to CASSQEVLTRNTEAFF.

This clonotype was seen repeatedly, ten times or more. The V and J genes are TRBV20-1 and TRBJ1-6; D unresolved. This CDR3 has 13 amino acids. CDR1 is DFQATT, CDR2 SNEGSKA, per germline (reference sequence). Trimming cost V 3 bases and J 8 bases, with 11 bases left between them. Here the CDR3 DNA reads TGCAGTGCTAGGGGGATAGCGTATTCACCCCTCCACTTT. This translates into CSARGIAYSPLHF.